Reported below is one TCR beta chain. The data belong to a study of blood T cell repertoires in COVID-19. The overall study: The United States, Italy and Spain provided the acute and convalescent COVID-19 samples. PBMCs, B-cell-depleted T cells, or T cells were the source of the cDNA or gDNA that made up the material.

Under the authors' procedure: Counts of nucleated cells, estimated from reference gene primer amplification, were obtained. The assay was immunoSEQ multiplex PCR, and TCRdb's table has in-frame clones only and misses some. For V, J and clone size, that table is used; D and trimming come from the DNA. This table holds some 130,000 clones, roughly four fifths found once. The V and J ends lost 0 bases and 5 bases respectively, with 8 bases between them. Per the germline V gene, CDR1 is MNHEY and CDR2 is SVGAGI. CDR3 length equals 13 residues. The source material was peripheral blood. The origin of this receptor is a man aged 40-50 years with active or convalescent COVID-19. The chain carries TRBV6-5 and TRBJ2-7, with D unclear. CDR3 sequence: CASSYSTLHEQYF. CDR3 nucleotides: TGTGCCAGCAGTTACTCGACACTCCACGAGCAGTACTTC.